These 26 T cell receptor beta chains were sequenced from one sample in a study of blood T cells in healthy people across ages. Sample-barcoded 5' priming and a J-beta primer mix drove a second PCR of about 6 to 11 cycles. TCRdb processed the 5' RACE reads anew with MiXCR; each CDR3 protein has one entry. The table shows 1.6 million or so distinct CDR3 sequences, with almost 35% occurring only once. Material: blood. The origin of the receptors is a woman aged 25 to 39 in good health.

A few counts support this clonotype. CDR3 residues: CASSFDAEDTYEQYF. Here the CDR3 DNA reads TGCGCCAGCAGCTTTGATGCCGAGGATACCTACGAGCAGTACTTC. This rearrangement joins TRBV5-1 to TRBJ2-7; D not certain. The CDR3 has 15 residues. The germline V gene encodes CDR1 SGHRS and CDR2 YFSETQ. The V gene lost 2 bases and the J gene lost 2 bases, with 14 bases spanning the gap.

This clonotype was seen more than once but under ten times. V is TRBV20-1 and J is TRBJ1-5; D gene unclear. V dropped 2 bases and J dropped 5 bases, with 7 bases sitting between them. This CDR3 is 12 amino acids long. The germline CDR1 and CDR2 sequences are DFQATT and SNEGSKA (reference sequence). CDR3 nucleotides: TGCAGTGCTAGACGCAGAGATCAGCCCCAGCATTTT. Amino acids: CSARRRDQPQHF.

This clonotype was found a few times. The chain recombines TRBV11-2 with TRBJ2-5; perhaps D is TRBD1 or TRBD2 (5 bases each). Between the trimmed V and J ends, which lost 6 bases and 4 bases, there was a span of 18 bases. Per germline, CDR1 SGHAT and CDR2 FQNNGV. The CDR3 totals 15 residues. The CDR3 loop is CASRYNRDGLETQYF. CDR3 coding DNA: TGTGCCAGCAGGTATAACCGGGACGGCCTAGAGACCCAGTACTTC.

Worth noting for this clonotype: Just one base apart from a much larger clone, this may be a read error. The chain has TRBV5-5 and TRBJ2-3; 11 bases are a match to TRBD2. The length of the CDR3 is 18 residues. V dropped 0 bases and J dropped 3; count of bases not matched to a gene: 9. The germline V gene has CDR1 SGHKS and CDR2 YYEKEE (reference sequence). DNA for the CDR3: TGTGCCAGCAGCTTGGGGCCTTCGATAGCGGGGGGGACAGATACGCAGTATTTT. This codes for CASSLGPSIAGGTDTQYF.

The gene calls are TRBV12-3 or TRBV12-4 and TRBJ2-6, with 9 bases lining up with TRBD1. The CDR3 is made up of 18 amino acids. V lost 2 bases and J lost 1; bases outside the gene matches: 6. CDR3 loop: CASSLTRDRDSGANVLTF. CDR3 nucleotides: TGTGCCAGCAGTTTAACGCGGGACAGGGATTCTGGGGCCAACGTCCTGACTTTC.

This chain joins TRBV20-1 and TRBJ1-6, with 7 bases fitting TRBD1. CDR3 size: 15 residues. The V and J ends lost 1 base and 6 bases, in that order; junction bases with no gene match: 6. Looked up from germline, CDR1 is DFQATT and CDR2 is SNEGSKA (reference sequence). CDR3 in DNA: TGCAGTGCTAGAGCGGGACAGCAAACTAATTCACCCCTCCACTTT. It encodes CSARAGQQTNSPLHF.

This clonotype was counted between two and nine times. The chain carries TRBV28 and TRBJ2-7, with D unresolved. The V and J ends lost 5 bases and 3 bases respectively, with 14 bases between them. CDR3 length equals 14 residues. CDR1 MDHEN and CDR2 SYDVKM come from the germline V gene. The CDR3 DNA follows: TGTGCCAGCAGTCCCCTTAGTATAGGCTACGAGCAGTACTTC. Protein sequence: CASSPLSIGYEQYF.

Only a few counts were recorded for this clonotype. The chain couples TRBV13 to TRBJ2-7, with 14 positions matching TRBD2. The CDR3 length is 16 residues. Germline CDR1 reads PRHDT; CDR2 reads FYEKMQ (reference sequence). The trim removed 5 bases at V and 3 bases at J, leaving 6 bases unmatched. In nucleotides, the CDR3 is TGTGCCAGCAGCCGAGGCGGGACTAGCGGGGGCTACGAGCAGTACTTC. It translates to CASSRGGTSGGYEQYF.

The chain is built from TRBV29-1 and TRBJ2-7, with 9 bases fitting TRBD1. The length of the CDR3 is 14 residues. Germline V CDR1 and CDR2: SQVTM, ANQGSEA. After removal of 6 bases from V and 1 base from J, the junction contained 7 bases not matched to a gene. The CDR3 bases are TGCAGCGTGGAACAGGGGGCCGGGTCCTACGAGCAGTACTTC. This gives the protein CSVEQGAGSYEQYF.

The genes are TRBV7-7 and TRBJ2-1; the D gene is possibly TRBD1 (5 bases). The CDR3 totals 13 residues. V lost 4 bases, J lost 9 bases, and 13 bases lay in between. Germline V gene data show CDR1 as SSHAT and CDR2 as FNYEAQ (reference sequence). The DNA for the CDR3 is TGTGCCAGCAGCTCAACCAGGGTCGGTGAGCAGTTCTTC. This sequence encodes CASSSTRVGEQFF.

This clonotype appeared a few times. The J gene is TRBJ1-5, the V gene TRBV3-1; D remains unclear. Germline V gene lookup returns CDR1 LGHDT and CDR2 YNNKEL (reference sequence). The length of the CDR3 is 15 residues. The V end was cut by 0 bases, the J end by 6 bases, with 12 bases between. CDR3: CASSQESAVGQPQHF. DNA for the CDR3: TGTGCCAGCAGCCAAGAGTCGGCAGTCGGTCAGCCCCAGCATTTT. The whole variable domain, remainder taken from reference TRBV3-1 and TRBJ1-5, is DTAVSQTPKYLVTQMGNDKSIKCEQNLGHDTMYWYKQDSKKFLKIMFSYNNKELIINETVPNRFSPKSPDKAHLNLHINSLELGDSAVYFCASSQESAVGQPQHFGDGTRLSIL.

This clonotype was seen more than once but under ten times. CDR3 coding DNA: TGCGCCAGCAGCCAAGTCTCGAGCGGGGACTTCACAGATACGCAGTATTTT. This translates into CASSQVSSGDFTDTQYF. V is TRBV4-1 and J is TRBJ2-3, with TRBD2 matching over 7 bases. The CDR3 has 17 residues. V was pared by 1 base and J by 2 bases, with 9 bases of the junction left unmatched. Germline CDR1 is MGHRA and CDR2 is YSYEKL.

V and J are TRBV15 and TRBJ2-7; D may be TRBD1 or TRBD2 (7 bases each). This CDR3 is 16 amino acids long. Trimming cost V 0 bases and J 7 bases, with 19 bases left between them. Germline V gene lookup returns CDR1 LNHNV and CDR2 YYDKDF (reference sequence). CDR3: CATSRDAGTVGGEQYF. The CDR3 DNA is TGTGCCACCAGCAGAGATGCGGGGACAGTGGGGGGGGAGCAGTACTTC. Supplemented by reference TRBV15 and TRBJ2-7, the full variable domain reads DAMVIQNPRYQVTQFGKPVTLSCSQTLNHNVMYWYQQKSSQAPKLLFHYYDKDFNNEADTPDNFQSRRPNTSFCFLDIRSPGLGDTAMYLCATSRDAGTVGGEQYFGPGTRLTVT.

This clonotype was picked up many times. The J gene is TRBJ1-6, the V gene TRBV7-9; D remains unclear. Germline V gene data show CDR1 as SEHNR and CDR2 as FQNEAQ (reference sequence). Trimming pared 1 base from V and 10 bases from J, leaving 8 bases between. This CDR3 is 13 amino acids long. DNA for the CDR3: TGTGCCAGCAGCTTAGAACCCGGATCACCCCTCCACTTT. This sequence encodes CASSLEPGSPLHF.

This clonotype occurred a few times. The chain is built from TRBV20-1 and TRBJ1-5, with no clear D. CDR1 and CDR2 from the germline V gene are DFQATT and SNEGSKA (reference sequence). Trimming removed 4 bases from V and 2 bases from J, with 12 bases in between. The CDR3 loop spans 14 amino acids. CDR3 region: CSATPNSRNQPQHF. In DNA, the CDR3 is TGCAGTGCTACCCCGAACAGCCGCAATCAGCCCCAGCATTTT.

J is TRBJ2-5 and V is TRBV20-1; 7 bases match TRBD2. With 6 bases clipped from V and 1 base from J, the junction kept 5 bases outside the gene matches. The CDR3 runs to 13 residues. The germline V gene encodes CDR1 DFQATT and CDR2 SNEGSKA (reference sequence). This CDR3 reads CSAQRTSQETQYF. The CDR3, as DNA: TGCAGTGCCCAAAGGACTAGCCAAGAGACCCAGTACTTC.

The chain employs TRBV6-1 and TRBJ2-4; D assignment may be TRBD1 or TRBD2 (6 bases each). V shed 5 bases and J shed 13 bases, with 24 bases lying between them. Germline V gives CDR1 MNHNS, CDR2 SASEGT. This CDR3 is built from 15 residues. CDR3 coding DNA: TGTGCCAGCAGTAACCGGGACATAGTAGGCCGGGAGCAGTACTTC. It yields the protein CASSNRDIVGREQYF.

This clonotype turned up a few times. V usage is TRBV10-2 and J usage is TRBJ1-2; D may be TRBD1 (5 bases). The germline V gene has CDR1 WSHSY and CDR2 SAAADI. V was clipped by 6 bases and J by 4 bases, with 12 bases between them. The CDR3 has 13 amino acids. CDR3: CASRDAGGYGYTF. The CDR3 bases are TGCGCCAGCAGGGATGCGGGGGGCTATGGCTACACCTTC.

This clonotype was recorded a few times. CDR3 amino acids: CASSFGQGAQSEQFF. The DNA for the CDR3 is TGTGCCAGCAGTTTCGGACAGGGCGCACAGAGTGAGCAGTTCTTC. This chain joins TRBV6-5 and TRBJ2-1; 8 positions agree with TRBD1. Germline trimming cut 4 bases from V and 9 bases from J; bases unmatched to any gene: 11. Germline assignment: CDR1 MNHEY and CDR2 SVGAGI. The CDR3 is 15 residues long.

This clonotype has a count of ten or more. The chain has TRBV20-1 and TRBJ2-1; D is tentatively TRBD1 or TRBD2 (6 bases each). V lost 5 bases, J lost 3 bases, and 14 bases lay in between. Germline CDR1 reads DFQATT; CDR2 reads SNEGSKA (reference sequence). This CDR3 contains 14 residues. This chain's CDR3 is CSALKGEVYNEQFF. In DNA form, the CDR3 reads TGCAGTGCTCTGAAGGGGGAGGTCTACAATGAGCAGTTCTTC.

The rearrangement joins TRBV20-1 to TRBJ1-5; no definite D call. V was shortened by 6 bases and J by 1 base, with 16 bases between the two germline ends. CDR1 DFQATT and CDR2 SNEGSKA come from the germline V gene (reference sequence). The CDR3 spans 15 residues. This CDR3 reads CSAEGRSGSNQPQHF. The CDR3 DNA is TGCAGTGCGGAAGGCAGGTCCGGGAGCAATCAGCCCCAGCATTTT.

This clonotype was observed a handful of times. This chain links TRBV10-3 with TRBJ2-1; 8 bases fit TRBD1. The length of the CDR3 is 15 residues. The germline CDR1 and CDR2 sequences are ENHRY and SYGVKD. Trimming cost V 5 bases and J 1 base; bases outside gene matches: 4. The CDR3 sequence is CAISSTGGSYNEQFF. The CDR3 coding sequence is TGTGCCATCAGTTCCACAGGGGGGTCCTACAATGAGCAGTTCTTC.

The CDR3, as DNA: TGTGCCAGCAGTGAACGGGGGGCCAGCAATCAGCCCCAGCATTTT. Its protein product is CASSERGASNQPQHF. The chain employs TRBV6-1 and TRBJ1-5; maybe TRBD1 (6 bases). The V gene lost 2 bases and the J gene lost 1 base, with 9 bases spanning the gap. Germline V gives CDR1 MNHNS, CDR2 SASEGT. The CDR3 consists of 15 residues.

This sequence joins TRBV20-1 and TRBJ2-7; D might be TRBD1 or TRBD2, each matching 7 bases. CDR1 and CDR2 from the germline V gene are DFQATT and SNEGSKA (reference sequence). V lost 6 bases to trimming and J lost 2 bases, with 20 bases between them. The CDR3 is made up of 15 amino acids. The CDR3, as DNA: TGCAGTGCCCCCAAGGGGGCGGGAGCGACCTACGAGCAGTACTTC. Translation: CSAPKGAGATYEQYF.

This clonotype was observed a handful of times. The chain combines TRBV4-2 with TRBJ2-1, with TRBD2 matching over 8 bases. V was pared by 0 bases and J by 4 bases, with 2 bases of the junction left unmatched. Per germline, CDR1 LGHNA and CDR2 YNFKEQ. The CDR3 spans 15 residues. Here the CDR3 DNA reads TGTGCCAGCAGCCAAGACCGGGAGGGGTACAATGAGCAGTTCTTC. Protein: CASSQDREGYNEQFF.

This clonotype was counted at least ten times. V usage is TRBV3-1 and J usage is TRBJ2-3; TRBD2 agrees at 9 bases. Per germline, CDR1 LGHDT and CDR2 YNNKEL (reference sequence). The ends lost 2 bases at V and 3 bases at J; junction bases unmatched: 9. The CDR3 is 17 residues long. This CDR3 is CASSQLAGVQGTDTQYF. For the CDR3, the DNA is TGTGCCAGCAGCCAATTAGCGGGAGTTCAAGGGACAGATACGCAGTATTTT.